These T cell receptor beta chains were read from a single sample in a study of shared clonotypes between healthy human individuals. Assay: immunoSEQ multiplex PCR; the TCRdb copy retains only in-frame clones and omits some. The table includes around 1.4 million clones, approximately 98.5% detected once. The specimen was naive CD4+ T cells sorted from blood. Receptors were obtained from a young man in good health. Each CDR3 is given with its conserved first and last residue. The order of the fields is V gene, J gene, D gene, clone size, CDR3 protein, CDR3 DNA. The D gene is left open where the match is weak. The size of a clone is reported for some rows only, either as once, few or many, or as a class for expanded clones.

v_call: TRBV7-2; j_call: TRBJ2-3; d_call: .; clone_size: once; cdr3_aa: CASSLALAGWASTSTDTQYF; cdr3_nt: TGTGCCAGCAGCTTAGCGCTTGCTGGTTGGGCCTCGACTAGCACAGATACGCAGTATTTT
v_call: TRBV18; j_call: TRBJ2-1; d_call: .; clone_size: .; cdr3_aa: CASSPAGRINEQFF; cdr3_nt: TGTGCCAGCTCACCGGCGGGAAGGATCAATGAGCAGTTCTTC
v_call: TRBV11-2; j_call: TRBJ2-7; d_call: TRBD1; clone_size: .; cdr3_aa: CASSLVTGGGEQYF; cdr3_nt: TGTGCCAGCAGCTTAGTGACAGGGGGCGGCGAGCAGTACTTC
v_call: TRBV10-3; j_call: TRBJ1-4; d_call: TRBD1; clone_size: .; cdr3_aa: CAISEGQEEKLFF; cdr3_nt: TGTGCCATCAGTGAAGGACAGGAGGAAAAACTGTTTTTT
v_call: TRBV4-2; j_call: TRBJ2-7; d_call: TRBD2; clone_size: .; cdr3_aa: CASSQDLGLGNHEQYF; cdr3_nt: TGTGCCAGCAGCCAAGATTTGGGACTAGGCAACCACGAGCAGTACTTC
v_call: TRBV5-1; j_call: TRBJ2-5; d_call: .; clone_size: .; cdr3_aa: CASSLARRSETQYF; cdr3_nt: TGCGCCAGCAGCTTGGCCAGGCGGTCAGAGACCCAGTACTTC
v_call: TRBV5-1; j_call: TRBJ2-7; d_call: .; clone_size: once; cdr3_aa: CASSLSSPGYEQYF; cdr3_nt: TGCGCCAGCAGCCTCAGTAGCCCGGGGTACGAGCAGTACTTC
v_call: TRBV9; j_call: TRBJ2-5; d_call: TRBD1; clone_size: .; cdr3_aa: CASSQRGTGSEETQYF; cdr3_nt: TGTGCCAGCAGCCAGAGGGGGACAGGGAGCGAAGAGACCCAGTACTTC
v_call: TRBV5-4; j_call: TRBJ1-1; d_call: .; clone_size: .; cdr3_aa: CASSILLTGSEAFF; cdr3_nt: TGTGCCAGCAGCATTCTTCTGACAGGTTCCGAAGCTTTCTTT
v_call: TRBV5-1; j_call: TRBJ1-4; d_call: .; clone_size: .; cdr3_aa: CASSLEGAANEKLFF; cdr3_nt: TGCGCCAGCAGCTTGGAGGGAGCGGCTAATGAAAAACTGTTTTTT
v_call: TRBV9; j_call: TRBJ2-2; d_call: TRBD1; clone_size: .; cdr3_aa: CASSVAPPRAGGTGELFF; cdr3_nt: TGTGCCAGCAGCGTAGCCCCCCCACGGGCAGGGGGAACCGGGGAGCTGTTTTTT
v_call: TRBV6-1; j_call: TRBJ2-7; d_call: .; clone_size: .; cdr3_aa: CASSEILGVYEQYF; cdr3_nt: TGTGCCAGCAGTGAAATCCTAGGGGTCTACGAGCAGTACTTC
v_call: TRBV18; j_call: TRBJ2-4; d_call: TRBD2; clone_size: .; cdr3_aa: CASSPILAGGIPLAKNIQYF; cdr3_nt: TGTGCCAGCTCACCAATCCTAGCGGGAGGCATCCCCTTGGCCAAAAACATTCAGTACTTC
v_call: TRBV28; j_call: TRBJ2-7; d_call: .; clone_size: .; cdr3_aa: CASSLTGYEQYF; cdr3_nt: TGTGCCAGCAGTTTAACGGGGTACGAGCAGTACTTC
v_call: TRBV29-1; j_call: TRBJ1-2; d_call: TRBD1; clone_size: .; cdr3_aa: CSAAGGRYGYTF; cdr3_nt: TGCAGCGCCGCAGGGGGCCGGTATGGCTACACCTTC
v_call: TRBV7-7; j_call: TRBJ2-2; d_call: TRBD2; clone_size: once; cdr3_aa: CASSSGLAANTGELFF; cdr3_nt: TGTGCCAGCAGCTCGGGACTAGCGGCGAACACCGGGGAGCTGTTTTTT
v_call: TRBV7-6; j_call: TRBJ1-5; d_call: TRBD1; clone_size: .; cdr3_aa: CASSPQGAQPQHF; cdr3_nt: TGTGCCAGCAGCCCACAGGGGGCTCAGCCCCAGCATTTT
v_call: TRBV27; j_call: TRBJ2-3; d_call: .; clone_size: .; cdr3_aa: CASSSILAADTQYF; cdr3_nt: TGTGCCAGCAGTTCCATACTAGCCGCAGATACGCAGTATTTT
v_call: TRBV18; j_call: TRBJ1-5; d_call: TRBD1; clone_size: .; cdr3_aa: CASSQQGAHSFAQPQHF; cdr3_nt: TGTGCCAGCTCGCAACAGGGGGCACATTCCTTCGCTCAGCCCCAGCATTTT
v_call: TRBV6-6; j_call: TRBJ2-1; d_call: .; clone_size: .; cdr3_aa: CASSSGQGSTAEQFF; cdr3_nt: TGTGCCAGCAGTTCAGGCCAAGGTTCGACGGCTGAGCAGTTCTTC
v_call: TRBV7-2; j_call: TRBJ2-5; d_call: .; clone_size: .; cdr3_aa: CASSLGPLNTQYF; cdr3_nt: TGTGCCAGCAGCCTAGGCCCCCTCAACACCCAGTACTTC
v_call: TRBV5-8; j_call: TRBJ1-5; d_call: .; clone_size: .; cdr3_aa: CASSLWSGNQPQHF; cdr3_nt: TGTGCCAGCAGCTTATGGTCCGGGAATCAGCCCCAGCATTTT
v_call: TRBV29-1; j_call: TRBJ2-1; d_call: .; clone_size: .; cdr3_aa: CSVPRGIAYNEQFF; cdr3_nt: TGCAGCGTTCCCAGGGGAATCGCCTACAATGAGCAGTTCTTC
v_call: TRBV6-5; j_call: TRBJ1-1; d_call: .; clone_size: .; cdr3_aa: CASRITTLNTEAFF; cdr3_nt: TGTGCCAGCAGAATCACAACCTTGAACACTGAAGCTTTCTTT
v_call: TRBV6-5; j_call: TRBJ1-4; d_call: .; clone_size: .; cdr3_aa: CASGESGGEKLFF; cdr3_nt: TGTGCCAGCGGTGAGTCCGGCGGCGAAAAACTGTTTTTT
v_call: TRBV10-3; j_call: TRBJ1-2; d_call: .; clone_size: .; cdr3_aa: CAISPGEANYGYTF; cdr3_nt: TGTGCCATCAGTCCCGGGGAGGCTAACTATGGCTACACCTTC
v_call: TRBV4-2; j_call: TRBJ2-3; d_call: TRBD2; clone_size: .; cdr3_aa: CASSQGGGSTDTQYF; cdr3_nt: TGTGCCAGCAGCCAAGGGGGGGGGAGCACAGATACGCAGTATTTT
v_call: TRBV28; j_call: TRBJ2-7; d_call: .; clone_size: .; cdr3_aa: CASSLDTYEQYF; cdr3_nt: TGTGCCAGCAGTCTCGACACCTACGAGCAGTACTTC
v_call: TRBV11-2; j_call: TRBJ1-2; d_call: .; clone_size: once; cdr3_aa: CASSPGRNYGYTF; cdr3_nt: TGTGCCAGCAGCCCCGGGAGGAACTATGGCTACACCTTC
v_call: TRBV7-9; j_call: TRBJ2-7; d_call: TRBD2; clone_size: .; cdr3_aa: CASSLAGGNYEQYF; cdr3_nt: TGTGCCAGCAGCCTAGCGGGAGGCAACTACGAGCAGTACTTC
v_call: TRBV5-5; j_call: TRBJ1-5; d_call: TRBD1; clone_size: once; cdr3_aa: CASSLGQGDQPQHF; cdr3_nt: TGTGCCAGCAGCTTGGGGCAGGGGGATCAGCCCCAGCATTTT
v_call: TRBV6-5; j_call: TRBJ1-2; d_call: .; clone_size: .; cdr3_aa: CASSSGTWFRYTF; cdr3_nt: TGTGCCAGCAGTTCCGGGACATGGTTTCGCTACACCTTC
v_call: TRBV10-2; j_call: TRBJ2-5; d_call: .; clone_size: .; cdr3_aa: CASRGQETQYF; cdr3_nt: TGCGCCAGCAGGGGCCAAGAGACCCAGTACTTC
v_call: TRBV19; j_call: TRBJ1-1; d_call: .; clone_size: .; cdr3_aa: CASSIVRGTEAFF; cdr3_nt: TGTGCCAGTAGTATAGTCAGGGGTACTGAAGCTTTCTTT
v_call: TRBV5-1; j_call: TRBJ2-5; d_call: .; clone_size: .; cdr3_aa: CASSLEGVHETQYF; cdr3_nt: TGCGCCAGCAGCTTGGAAGGGGTTCATGAGACCCAGTACTTC
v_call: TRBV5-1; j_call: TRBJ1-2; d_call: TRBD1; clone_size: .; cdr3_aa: CASSQDRATYGYTF; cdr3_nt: TGCGCCAGCAGCCAAGACAGGGCCACTTACGGCTACACCTTC
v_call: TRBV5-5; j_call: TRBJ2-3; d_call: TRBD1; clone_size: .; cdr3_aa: CASSAPGSSGGGDTQYF; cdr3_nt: TGTGCCAGCAGCGCTCCGGGATCCTCAGGGGGCGGGGATACGCAGTATTTT
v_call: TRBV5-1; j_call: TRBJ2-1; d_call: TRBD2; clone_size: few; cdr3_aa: CASSSGLAGVNEQFF; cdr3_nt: TGCGCCAGCAGCTCGGGACTAGCGGGAGTGAATGAGCAGTTCTTC
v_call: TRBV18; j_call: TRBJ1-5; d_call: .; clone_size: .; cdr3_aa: CASSREGRLLNQPQHF; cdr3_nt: TGTGCCAGCTCTCGGGAGGGGCGATTACTCAATCAGCCCCAGCATTTT
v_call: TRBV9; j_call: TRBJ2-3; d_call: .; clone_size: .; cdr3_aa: CASSTGTSTDTQYF; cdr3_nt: TGTGCCAGCAGCACCGGGACTAGCACAGATACGCAGTATTTT